One sample yielded the 16 T cell receptor beta chains listed below, sequenced in a study of blood T cell repertoires in COVID-19. Measured with immunoSEQ multiplex PCR; TCRdb has only the in-frame clones, and not every one. The sample records 100,000 or so clones, 84% being singletons. The specimen sequenced was peripheral blood. These receptors all come from a man aged 40-50 years with active or convalescent COVID-19.

The chain links TRBV23-1 to TRBJ2-7; possible D gene TRBD1, 6 bases. TRBV23-1 has ORF status, its function being uncertain. There are 15 residues in the CDR3. The V end was cut by 2 bases, the J end by 2 bases, with 13 bases between. The CDR3: CASSQTDRITYEQYF. The CDR3 DNA follows: TGCGCCAGCAGTCAAACCGACAGGATAACCTACGAGCAGTACTTC.

This clone is a singleton in its sample. The V and J genes are TRBV6-5 and TRBJ1-1, with D uncertain. The CDR3 consists of 14 residues. In germline, CDR1 is MNHEY, CDR2 SVGAGI. V lost 0 bases and J lost 7, with 12 bases in between. The CDR3 is CASSYSRSPYEAFF. The CDR3 DNA reads as TGTGCCAGCAGTTACTCGAGATCGCCTTATGAAGCTTTCTTT.

V is TRBV19 and J is TRBJ1-1; a weak D match, TRBD1 (5 bases). This CDR3 comprises 13 residues. Germline loops: CDR1 LNHDA, CDR2 SQIVND (reference sequence). V shed 3 bases and J shed 5 bases, with 10 bases lying between them. The DNA of the CDR3 is TGTGCCAGTAGTATTGCGGGGGTAACTGAAGCTTTCTTT. Protein sequence: CASSIAGVTEAFF.

This sequence joins TRBV7-2 and TRBJ1-5, with D tentatively TRBD1 (5 bases). CDR3 length: 16 amino acids. Between the trimmed V and J ends, which lost 5 bases and 4 bases, there was a span of 18 bases. Per germline, CDR1 SGHTA and CDR2 FQGNSA. DNA for the CDR3: TGTGCCAGCAGCCCCCAGCGGGGGATTTGGAATCAGCCCCAGCATTTT. It is translated as CASSPQRGIWNQPQHF.

The chain joins TRBV6-5 to TRBJ2-1, with unresolved D. Germline lookup yields CDR1 MNHEY and CDR2 SVGAGI. CDR3 length: 13 residues. V gave up 6 bases and J gave up 0 bases, with 6 bases separating them. CDR3 in DNA: TGTGCCAGCAGACCACTCTCCTACAATGAGCAGTTCTTC. Translating it yields CASRPLSYNEQFF.

V and J are TRBV24-1 and TRBJ2-3, with TRBD2 as a possible D gene (5 bases). Germline V gives CDR1 KGHDR, CDR2 SFDVKD. The CDR3 is made up of 13 amino acids. With 4 bases removed from V and 5 bases from J, the gap between germline ends came to 9 bases. The CDR3: CATSDGLLDTQYF. DNA of the CDR3: TGTGCCACCAGTGACGGACTTTTAGATACGCAGTATTTT.

The V and J genes are TRBV19 and TRBJ1-6, with 7 bases aligning to TRBD1. Germline assignment: CDR1 LNHDA and CDR2 SQIVND (reference sequence). The CDR3 loop spans 14 amino acids. V was clipped by 6 bases and J by 9 bases; unmatched bases: 8. The CDR3 reads CASRKGGEASPLHF. The DNA of the CDR3 is TGTGCCAGTAGGAAAGGGGGCGAAGCTTCACCCCTCCACTTT.

The chain carries TRBV5-4 and TRBJ2-5; possible D gene TRBD2, 7 bases. The germline V gene encodes CDR1 SGHNT and CDR2 YYREEE (reference sequence). The CDR3 has 15 amino acids. Trimming took 5 bases from V and 5 from J, leaving 19 bases between them. CDR3 sequence reads: CASRSSWGGGETQYF. As DNA, the CDR3 is TGTGCCAGCAGGAGTAGTTGGGGGGGCGGGGAGACCCAGTACTTC.

This clone occurred once. The rearrangement joins TRBV3-1 (or the pseudogene TRBV3-2) to TRBJ1-3; D unclear. This CDR3 region has 15 residues. Germline V gene lookup returns CDR1 LGHDT and CDR2 YNNKEL (reference sequence). V dropped 0 bases and J dropped 0 bases, with 6 bases sitting between them. CDR3 in amino acids: CASSQDNNSGNTIYF. The CDR3 DNA reads TGTGCCAGCAGCCAAGATAACAACTCTGGAAACACCATATATTTT.

This clone was counted once. V gene TRBV21-1 combines with J gene TRBJ1-1; the table's D call TRBD1 went unverified against the DNA. TRBV21-1 is a listed pseudogene. This CDR3 spans 12 amino acids. The CDR3 loop is CASTRDRARAFF. CDR3 nucleotide sequence: TGTGCCAGCACCCGGGACAGGGCCAGGGCTTTCTTT.

The chain couples TRBV9 to TRBJ1-2, with D possibly matching TRBD1 (6 bases). Germline CDR1 and CDR2: SGDLS and YYNGEE. V was cut by 4 bases and J by 3 bases, with 16 bases left in between. The CDR3 is 15 amino acids. The DNA for the CDR3 is TGTGCCAGCAGCCTGGGACACCCGACCGACTATGGCTACACCTTC. It translates to CASSLGHPTDYGYTF.

The chain employs TRBV7-2 and TRBJ1-6; 9 nucleotides align to TRBD1. The CDR3 has 18 amino acids. Germline V gives CDR1 SGHTA, CDR2 FQGNSA. V was pared by 2 bases and J by 7 bases, with 12 bases of the junction left unmatched. CDR3 nucleotides: TGTGCCAGCAGCTTAACGCTGGACAGGGGAACCACAAATTCACCCCTCCACTTT. As protein: CASSLTLDRGTTNSPLHF.

This chain connects TRBV29-1 to TRBJ1-2; 7 bases agree with TRBD1. This CDR3 is 12 amino acids long. From germline, CDR1 is SQVTM and CDR2 ANQGSEA. V lost 1 base and J lost 6; bases outside the gene matches: 2. CDR3 in amino acids: CSVEVQGNGYTF. In DNA, the CDR3 is TGCAGCGTTGAAGTACAGGGGAATGGCTACACCTTC.

J is TRBJ1-5 and V is TRBV6-5, with D hard to call. V was cut by 5 bases and J by 5 bases, with 16 bases left in between. The CDR3 runs 15 residues. Germline V lookup: CDR1 MNHEY, CDR2 SVGAGI. CDR3 coding DNA: TGTGCCAGCAGTCGCGACCTAAACCGGGATCAGCCCCAGCATTTT. It translates to CASSRDLNRDQPQHF.

The V and J genes are TRBV7-9 and TRBJ1-5; 10 bases agree with TRBD1. Germline CDR1 and CDR2: SEHNR and FQNEAQ (reference sequence). This CDR3 spans 15 amino acids. V shed 6 bases and J 6 bases; nucleotides not matched to a gene: 8. CDR3 region: CASSLGTGEFQPQHF. The CDR3 nucleotides read TGTGCCAGCAGTCTCGGGACAGGGGAATTTCAGCCCCAGCATTTT.

In its sample, this clone was seen once. This CDR3 is CASSFGRGPYEQYF. The DNA for the CDR3 is TGTGCCAGCAGCTTTGGCAGGGGGCCCTACGAGCAGTACTTC. The chain is built from TRBV7-9 and TRBJ2-7; 8 bases align to TRBD1. The CDR3 length is 14 residues. Losses at the gene ends were 3 bases for V and 2 bases for J; bases not matched to a gene: 3. Germline V CDR1 and CDR2: SEHNR, FQNEAQ (reference sequence).